This is a list of T cell receptor beta chains from one sample in a study of low-dose radiotherapy and immunotherapy resistance in tumors. TCRdb recomputed calls from the reads with MiXCR, one row per CDR3 protein. The sample lists about 30,000 distinct CDR3 sequences, 45% to 55% occurring once. This material consisted of PBMCs, taken after low-dose radiotherapy plus immunotherapy. The source is a male donor with gallbladder cancer. Each CDR3 is given with its conserved first and last residue. The D gene is left open where the match is weak. Size values are once, few and many counts, or a class for expanded clones, and some rows have none.

-	-	TRBV28	TRBJ2-7	TGTGCCAGCAGTCGCGGGACATACGAGCAGTACTTC	CASSRGTYEQYF
-	TRBD2	TRBV6-2/TRBV6-3	TRBJ2-7	TGTGCCAGCAGTTCGGGACTAGCGGGAGGGTCCTACGAGCAGTACTTC	CASSSGLAGGSYEQYF
-	-	TRBV7-2	TRBJ1-1	TGTGCCAGCAGCTTTAGGTCGGGAATTAACACTGAAGCTTTCTTT	CASSFRSGINTEAFF
medium-sized	-	TRBV27	TRBJ2-1	TGTGCCAGTGGTGGCAGCGTTTACAATGAGCAGTTCTTC	CASGGSVYNEQFF
-	-	TRBV7-2	TRBJ1-5	TGTGCCAGCAGCCTGGACATATTCAATCAGCCCCAGCATTTT	CASSLDIFNQPQHF
-	TRBD2	TRBV3-1	TRBJ2-2	TGTGCCAGCAGCCTCGCTAGCGGGGGGCCTCCCGGGGAGCTGTTTTTT	CASSLASGGPPGELFF
-	TRBD2	TRBV20-1	TRBJ2-5	TGCAGTGCTTACGGACTAGCGGGAGCTGTGACCCAGTACTTC	CSAYGLAGAVTQYF
-	TRBD1	TRBV5-1	TRBJ2-2	TGCGCCAGCAGCTCCGGGACAGGAACCGGGGAGCTGTTTTTT	CASSSGTGTGELFF
few	-	TRBV5-1	TRBJ2-7	TGCGCCAGCAGCTTAGACGGGACATCAAAGGTAGGCGAGCAGTACTTC	CASSLDGTSKVGEQYF
-	-	TRBV6-1	TRBJ2-2	TGTGCCAGCAGAATTGACACCGGGGAGCTGTTTTTT	CASRIDTGELFF
-	-	TRBV18	TRBJ1-4	TGTGCCAGCTCACCACTCCTAACTAATGAAAAACTGTTTTTT	CASSPLLTNEKLFF
few	TRBD1	TRBV28	TRBJ1-5	TGTGCCAGCAGGACAGGGAGCCCCTCTGGGAATCAGCCCCAGCATTTT	CASRTGSPSGNQPQHF